The text below deals with one T cell receptor beta chain. Its antigen is unidentified. This specimen comes from a study of untreated major depressive disorder. Whole-study findings and limits: Compared with controls, depressed patients showed more TRBV05-01 (Vbeta 5.1) usage in CD4+ T cells. Differences in TRBV25-01 and TRBV02-01 usage did not reach significance.

Every participant had European ancestry. Approximately 30 ml of peripheral blood was collected per donor. Only in-frame clones appear in the TCRdb table, and some are missing; sequencing was by immunoSEQ multiplex PCR. This sample has about 27,000 clones, with about 90% found just once. Per germline, CDR1 SGHTA and CDR2 FQGNSA. The CDR3 has 15 amino acids. With 2 bases removed from V and 5 bases from J, the gap between germline ends came to 13 bases. This chain connects TRBV7-2 to TRBJ2-1; no reliable D call. The sample taken for sequencing was CD4+ T cells from PBMCs. The TCR originated in a woman in her thirties with major depressive disorder. CDR3: CASSLLRSGDNEQFF. The DNA for the CDR3 is TGTGCCAGCAGCTTACTCCGGAGTGGGGACAATGAGCAGTTCTTC.